The rows below give T cell receptor beta chains drawn from one sample of a study of blood T cell repertoires in COVID-19. TCRdb keeps only in-frame clones here, not all; method: immunoSEQ multiplex PCR. The sample lists about 240,000 clones, roughly 90% occurring once. Sequenced input: peripheral blood. Receptors originate from a man aged 55 to 69 with acute or convalescent COVID-19. The CDR3 runs from the conserved cysteine through the conserved F or W. The order of the fields is clone size, V gene, D gene, J gene, CDR3 DNA, CDR3 protein. The D gene is left open where the match is weak. Size tells how often a clone was seen (once, few, many) or the class of an expanded clone, and some rows leave it out.

>-|TRBV24-1|-|TRBJ1-6
TGTGCCACCAGTGATTTGTTGGTGGCCCCGGGGGCACCCCTCCACTTT
CATSDLLVAPGAPLHF
>-|TRBV5-1|TRBD2|TRBJ2-2
TGCGCCAGCAGCCCTCACCGTGGGACTAGCGGGAGAGGGGTTAACACCGGGGAGCTGTTTTTT
CASSPHRGTSGRGVNTGELFF
>-|TRBV6-5|-|TRBJ2-5
TGTGCCAGCAGGGGGCTAGCGACCCAAGAGACCCAGTACTTC
CASRGLATQETQYF
>few|TRBV24-1|TRBD1|TRBJ2-7
TGTGCCACCAGCCCCGGGACAGGGGGCAGGGAGCAGTACTTC
CATSPGTGGREQYF
>-|TRBV28|-|TRBJ2-4
TGTGCCAGCAGTTTAAGCCTAGCCAAAAACATTCAGTACTTC
CASSLSLAKNIQYF
>-|TRBV6-5|-|TRBJ2-5
TGTGCCAGCAGTTACTTACCCAGCGGTGAGACCCAGTACTTC
CASSYLPSGETQYF
>-|TRBV7-2|-|TRBJ2-1
TGTGCCAGCAGCTTAAGGGCGGGGAATGAGCAGTTCTTC
CASSLRAGNEQFF
>-|TRBV29-1|TRBD1|TRBJ2-7
TGCAGCGTTGAAAGGGACAGCTCCTACGAGCAGTACTTC
CSVERDSSYEQYF
>-|TRBV15|TRBD1|TRBJ1-6
TGTGCCACCAGCAGAGGGTCGGACAGGGGGCCTAATTCACCCCTCCACTTT
CATSRGSDRGPNSPLHF
>-|TRBV18|-|TRBJ1-1
TGTGCCAGCTCACCACTGCTAGGGAACACTGAAGCTTTCTTT
CASSPLLGNTEAFF
>-|TRBV10-3|-|TRBJ1-1
TGTGCCATCAGGGAACCAGGGGTGAACACTGAAGCTTTCTTT
CAIREPGVNTEAFF
>-|TRBV25-1|-|TRBJ1-2
TGTGCCAGCAGTGATCCAAACTATTATGGCTACACCTTC
CASSDPNYYGYTF
>-|TRBV7-6|-|TRBJ2-2
TGTGCCAGCAGCTTGAACTCCAACACCGGGGAGCTGTTTTTT
CASSLNSNTGELFF
>-|TRBV30|-|TRBJ2-7
TGTGCCTGGAGTTCGGTGCAGGGAAACTACGAGCAGTACTTC
CAWSSVQGNYEQYF
>-|TRBV7-3|-|TRBJ1-1
TGTGCCAGCAGCTACGGGACAAGGGGAACGAACACTGAAGCTTTCTTT
CASSYGTRGTNTEAFF
>-|TRBV19|TRBD2|TRBJ2-7
TGTGCCAGTAGTAGGACTAGCGGGATCGCCGACGAGCAGTACTTC
CASSRTSGIADEQYF
>-|TRBV28|-|TRBJ1-2
TGTGCCAGCAGTTCCCTTCTCTATGGCTACACCTTC
CASSSLLYGYTF
>-|TRBV28|TRBD2|TRBJ2-5
TGTGCCAGCAGTTTAGTCCTAGCGGCTGAGACCCAGTACTTC
CASSLVLAAETQYF
>few|TRBV6-1|-|TRBJ1-5
TGTGCCAGCAGTGAACGGGATCAGCCCCAGCATTTT
CASSERDQPQHF
>-|TRBV6-5|-|TRBJ2-5
TGTGCCAGCACCGACTTGACAGGCTTACAAGAGACCCAGTACTTC
CASTDLTGLQETQYF
>-|TRBV6-2/TRBV6-3|TRBD2|TRBJ2-2
TGTGCCAGCAGTAAACGAGCGGGAGGGCGGACCGGGGAGCTGTTTTTT
CASSKRAGGRTGELFF
>-|TRBV14|-|TRBJ1-2
TGTGCCAGCAGCCTTCGATCCGGGGGAAATTACTATGGCTACACCTTC
CASSLRSGGNYYGYTF
>-|TRBV10-1|TRBD2|TRBJ2-1
TGCGCCAGCTCACCGGGACTAGCGGGCGAAAGCTCCTACAATGAGCAGTTCTTC
CASSPGLAGESSYNEQFF
>-|TRBV12-5|TRBD1|TRBJ2-2
TGTGCTAGTGGGACAGGGCGGACTCCGCGACTTGAACGGAGCGGGGAGCTGTTTTTT
CASGTGRTPRLERSGELFF
>few|TRBV2|-|TRBJ1-5
TGTGCCAGCAGTGACTTGGAGAATCAGCCCCAGCATTTT
CASSDLENQPQHF
>-|TRBV13|-|TRBJ1-1
TGTGCCAGCAGCTCGTTTAGGCGGACAGAGAACACTGAAGCTTTCTTT
CASSSFRRTENTEAFF
>-|TRBV7-2|-|TRBJ2-3
TGTGCCAGCAGACGGGACACCACAGATACGCAGTATTTT
CASRRDTTDTQYF
>once|TRBV30|-|TRBJ1-3
TGTGCCTGGAGTGTACGGGGAGCAATCGGAAACACCATATATTTT
CAWSVRGAIGNTIYF